This passage covers 10 T cell receptor beta chains from one sample sequenced in a study of HIV-infected children after antiretroviral therapy interruption. Treatment given: PENTA 11 planned treatment interruption arm or continuous ART arm. The TCR library was built from RNA with a 3' RACE protocol and unique molecular identifiers. TCRdb recomputed calls from the 3' RACE reads with MiXCR, one row per CDR3 protein. The sample records some 15,000 distinct CDR3 sequences, roughly 3.5% being singletons. The material sequenced was CD45RA+ CD4+ T cells from PBMCs, taken from a donor given antiretroviral therapy, either interrupted or continuous. The subset denotes: naive CD4+ CD45RA+ CD45RO- T cells. These TCRs come from a child aged 2 to 17 with HIV.

There are many counts of this clonotype. The chain links TRBV4-1 to TRBJ2-3; a possible D gene is TRBD2 (5 bases). The germline gives CDR1 MGHRA, CDR2 YSYEKL. V shed 1 base and J shed 1 base, with 18 bases lying between them. The CDR3 contains 18 residues. The CDR3 spells CASSQGRFKAGRTDTQYF. The CDR3 DNA follows: TGCGCCAGCAGCCAAGGGAGGTTCAAGGCGGGTCGCACAGATACGCAGTATTTT.

This clonotype was observed many times. The V call is TRBV5-1, the J call TRBJ1-4; TRBD1 agrees at 7 bases. The CDR3 spans 14 residues. Germline CDR1 is SGHRS and CDR2 is YFSETQ. Trimming removed 4 bases from V and 4 bases from J; junction bases left unmatched: 4. The CDR3 nucleotides are TGCGCCAGCAGCCGGGACAGAGATAATGAAAAACTGTTTTTT. Translated: CASSRDRDNEKLFF.

This clonotype is judged medium-sized. The chain carries TRBV12-3 or TRBV12-4 and TRBJ1-5; D possibly corresponds to TRBD1 (5 bases). There are 15 residues in the CDR3. V lost 6 bases to trimming and J lost 2 bases, with 14 bases between them. CDR3 nucleotide sequence: TGTGCCAGCAGCGTAGGGGACTACGGCAATCAGCCCCAGCATTTT. This sequence encodes CASSVGDYGNQPQHF.

This clonotype has ten or more counts. The chain combines TRBV3-1 with TRBJ2-5, with D hard to call. V was shortened by 4 bases and J by 1 base, with 10 bases between the two germline ends. CDR1 is LGHDT, CDR2 YNNKEL, per germline (reference sequence). CDR3 length: 14 amino acids. CDR3 DNA sequence: TGTGCCAGCAGCCCCCCTGGCAGCCAAGAGACCCAGTACTTC. Its translation is CASSPPGSQETQYF.

This clonotype occurred many times. The genes are TRBV6-1 and TRBJ1-1; the D is unclear. The CDR3 sequence is 10 residues long. The germline V gene encodes CDR1 MNHNS and CDR2 SASEGT. The germline V and J ends were trimmed by 3 bases and 8 bases, with 4 bases remaining between them. The CDR3 region is CASSDGEAFF. The CDR3 DNA reads TGTGCCAGCAGTGACGGGGAAGCTTTCTTT.

By sample share, this clonotype is medium-sized. V is TRBV20-1 and J is TRBJ2-7; TRBD1 matches at 8 bases. Germline-derived CDR1 and CDR2 are DFQATT and SNEGSKA (reference sequence). V lost 1 base to trimming and J lost 2 bases; unmatched junction nucleotides: 10. The CDR3 is 16 residues long. The chain's CDR3 is CSARVLRGRKTYEQYF. The CDR3 DNA reads TGCAGTGCTAGAGTTCTCAGGGGGCGCAAAACCTACGAGCAGTACTTC.

This clonotype appeared many times. CDR3 bases: TGTGCTAGTGGTGACAGGGTGGATACGCAGTATTTT. Its translation is CASGDRVDTQYF. The chain carries TRBV12-5 and TRBJ2-3; 7 bases are a match to TRBD1. The CDR3 consists of 12 residues. CDR1 is LGHNT, CDR2 FRNRAP, per germline. V trimming: 5 bases; J trimming: 6 bases; junction bases outside the gene matches: 2.

This clonotype was recorded many times. The chain joins TRBV5-1 to TRBJ1-6; D remains ambiguous. CDR3 length: 14 residues. The germline V and J ends were trimmed by 0 bases and 9 bases, with 10 bases remaining between them. CDR1 is SGHRS, CDR2 YFSETQ, per germline. Here the CDR3 reads CASSLGERISPLHF. CDR3 in DNA: TGCGCCAGCAGCTTGGGGGAAAGGATTTCACCCCTCCACTTT.

Within the sample, this clonotype is medium-sized (0.01 to 0.1%). This chain connects TRBV4-2 to TRBJ2-1; tentatively, D is TRBD2 (5 bases). Trimming left V 4 bases short and J 5 bases short, with 15 bases between. Germline loops: CDR1 LGHNA, CDR2 YNFKEQ. CDR3 length equals 15 residues. CDR3 DNA: TGTGCCAGCAGCCGCAGATTAGGAGGCGACAATGAGCAGTTCTTC. It codes for CASSRRLGGDNEQFF.

Only a few counts were recorded for this clonotype. The genes are TRBV4-2 and TRBJ1-2; D is possibly TRBD1 (5 bases). Germline CDR1 is LGHNA and CDR2 is YNFKEQ. The CDR3 extends over 14 amino acids. Trimming took 2 bases from V and 3 from J, leaving 10 bases between them. CDR3 DNA: TGTGCCAGCAGCCAATCCCCGGGGGACTATGGCTACACCTTC. The encoded protein is CASSQSPGDYGYTF.